Each of the 28 T cell receptor beta chains below was sequenced from the same sample in a study of blood T cell repertoires in COVID-19. TCRdb's copy holds only in-frame clones and misses some; the assay was immunoSEQ multiplex PCR. The top ten clones hold roughly 3.7% of a sample with 200,000 to 250,000 clones, 75% to 90% of them seen once. The sample consisted of PBMCs or T cells enriched from blood (not recorded which). Source of these receptors: a woman younger than 45 who had recovered from COVID-19.

The genes are TRBV25-1 and TRBJ1-1; 7 bases fit TRBD1. The CDR3 loop spans 13 amino acids. The germline V gene encodes CDR1 MGHDK and CDR2 SYGVNS. The junction had 11 bases not matched to a gene; V was cut back by 10 bases and J by 6 bases. CDR3 nucleotide sequence: TGTGCCACAACTTCGACAGGGCTGCCTGAAGCTTTCTTT. Its protein product is CATTSTGLPEAFF. Looking up the rest from reference TRBV25-1 and TRBJ1-1 gives the full variable domain: EADIYQTPRYLVIGTGKKITLECSQTMGHDKMYWYQQDPGMELHLIHYSYGVNSTEKGDLSSESTVSRIRTEHFPLTLESARPSHTSQYLCATTSTGLPEAFFGQGTRLTVV.

This clone was recorded only once. The genes are TRBV11-2 and TRBJ2-3; 9 bases match TRBD2. V gave up 3 bases and J gave up 2 bases; unmatched junction bases: 3. Germline V gives CDR1 SGHAT, CDR2 FQNNGV. CDR3 length equals 15 residues. CDR3 nucleotide sequence: TGTGCCAGCAGCTTGACTAGCGGCCCCACAGATACGCAGTATTTT. Translating gives CASSLTSGPTDTQYF.

The V call is TRBV5-1, the J call TRBJ2-2, with D possibly TRBD2 on 6 matching bases. The CDR3 is made up of 15 amino acids. Germline V gene data show CDR1 as SGHRS and CDR2 as YFSETQ. Trimming took off 3 bases at V and 0 bases at J, with 9 bases between the two ends. CDR3 DNA: TGCGCCAGCAGCTCGAGCGGGCCGAACACCGGGGAGCTGTTTTTT. The encoded protein is CASSSSGPNTGELFF.

The chain combines TRBV30 with TRBJ1-2; tentatively, D is TRBD1 (5 bases). Germline V lookup: CDR1 GTSNPN, CDR2 SVGIG (reference sequence). The germline V and J ends were trimmed by 8 bases and 8 bases, with 15 bases remaining between them. CDR3 length: 11 amino acids. The CDR3 bases are TGTGCCCACGAAGGGGCTGTCGGCTACACCTTC. This sequence encodes CAHEGAVGYTF.

As concerns this clone: One end of the junction fails to match germline, which may point to a read error. J is TRBJ1-5 and V is TRBV28, with 8 bases aligning to TRBD1. This CDR3 spans 16 amino acids. Germline assignment: CDR1 MDHEN and CDR2 SYDVKM. The CDR3 spells CGTLFDGQGSNQPQHF. CDR3 DNA: TGCGGTACCCTTTTTGATGGACAGGGTAGCAATCAGCCCCAGCATTTT.

The chain has TRBV7-9 and TRBJ1-5; D gene uncertain. The CDR3 sequence is 16 residues long. The germline V and J ends were trimmed by 2 bases and 5 bases, with 16 bases remaining between them. CDR1 SEHNR and CDR2 FQNEAQ come from the germline V gene (reference sequence). CDR3: CASSLTRSQYDQPQHF. The CDR3 DNA reads as TGTGCCAGCAGCTTAACGAGGTCGCAGTACGATCAGCCCCAGCATTTT.

This clone showed up just a few times. The chain uses TRBV7-8 and TRBJ1-2, with D possibly TRBD1 on 6 matching bases. The CDR3 has 14 residues. V lost 5 bases to trimming and J lost 1 base, with 11 bases between them. Germline values: CDR1 SGHVS, CDR2 FQNEAQ. The CDR3: CASSLGQLNYGYTF. In nucleotides, the CDR3 is TGTGCCAGCAGCCTAGGACAGCTTAACTATGGCTACACCTTC.

The chain uses TRBV9 and TRBJ2-5, with TRBD1 matching 7 bases. Looked up from germline, CDR1 is SGDLS and CDR2 is YYNGEE. J gave up 5 bases and V 3 bases, and 10 bases lay outside the gene matches. The CDR3 runs to 15 residues. CDR3 sequence (DNA): TGTGCCAGCAGCGGGACAGGCGCTTTTTGGGAGACCCAGTACTTC. Residues: CASSGTGAFWETQYF.

This chain links TRBV2 with TRBJ1-6; D gene unclear. This CDR3 is 14 amino acids long. V lost 3 bases to trimming and J lost 8 bases, with 11 bases between them. Germline values: CDR1 SNHLY, CDR2 FYNNEI. The CDR3 protein is CASSEEAAHSPLHF. CDR3 coding DNA: TGTGCCAGCAGTGAGGAGGCAGCTCATTCACCCCTCCACTTT.

V and J are TRBV18 and TRBJ2-1, with 7 bases aligning to TRBD2. Per germline, CDR1 KGHSH and CDR2 LQKENI. The CDR3 contains 14 residues. V lost 3 bases and J lost 9; bases outside the gene matches: 8. CDR3 protein: CASSPRSREAEQFF. The CDR3 nucleotides read TGTGCCAGCTCACCGAGGAGCCGGGAGGCTGAGCAGTTCTTC.

The rearrangement links TRBV19 to TRBJ2-7, with 8 positions matching TRBD2. CDR1 is LNHDA and CDR2 is SQIVND in the germline V gene (reference sequence). The junction had 12 bases not matched to a gene; V was cut back by 2 bases and J by 6 bases. The CDR3 length is 16 residues. The CDR3 sequence: CASSIIAGSRSLEQYF. Written as DNA, the CDR3 is TGTGCCAGTAGTATAATAGCGGGATCTCGGTCCCTCGAGCAGTACTTC.

In its sample, this clone was seen a few times. The rearrangement joins TRBV6-5 to TRBJ1-1; 9 nucleotides match TRBD1. Germline lookup yields CDR1 MNHEY and CDR2 SVGAGI. Trimming took 6 bases from V and 1 from J; bases not matched to a gene: 6. The CDR3 length is 15 residues. DNA of the CDR3: TGTGCCAGCAGGGACAGGGGCAATGGGAACACTGAAGCTTTCTTT. Its translation: CASRDRGNGNTEAFF.

The chain has TRBV9 and TRBJ2-1; 8 bases map to TRBD2. V was pared by 2 bases and J by 2 bases, with 3 bases of the junction left unmatched. The CDR3 covers 15 residues. In germline, CDR1 is SGDLS, CDR2 YYNGEE. The CDR3 protein is CASSVTSGPYNEQFF. CDR3 coding DNA: TGTGCCAGCAGCGTCACTAGCGGTCCCTACAATGAGCAGTTCTTC. Supplemented by reference TRBV9 and TRBJ2-1, the full variable domain reads DSGVTQTPKHLITATGQRVTLRCSPRSGDLSVYWYQQSLDQGLQFLIQYYNGEERAKGNILERFSAQQFPDLHSELNLSSLELGDSALYFCASSVTSGPYNEQFFGPGTRLTVL.

The chain recombines TRBV6-2 or TRBV6-3 with TRBJ2-1, with 7 bases that match TRBD2. Per the germline V gene, CDR1 is MNHEY and CDR2 is SVGEGT. V was clipped by 4 bases and J by 3 bases; unmatched bases: 12. This CDR3 comprises 17 residues. CDR3: CASSSIAGATNYNEQFF. The CDR3 bases are TGTGCCAGCAGTTCAATAGCGGGCGCGACTAACTACAATGAGCAGTTCTTC.

This clone was picked up one time. V gene TRBV7-2 combines with J gene TRBJ2-6, with a tentative D call TRBD1 (6 bases). V was cut by 7 bases and J by 0 bases, with 10 bases left in between. Germline CDR1 reads SGHTA; CDR2 reads FQGNSA. There are 15 residues in the CDR3. The CDR3 region is CASKTGHSGANVLTF. The CDR3 bases are TGTGCCAGCAAGACGGGACACTCTGGGGCCAACGTCCTGACTTTC.

The chain combines TRBV3-1 (or the pseudogene TRBV3-2) with TRBJ2-1, with unresolved D. CDR1 and CDR2 from the germline V gene are LGHDT and YNNKEL (reference sequence). The CDR3 runs to 14 residues. V lost 6 bases, J lost 1 base, and 10 bases lay in between. CDR3 protein: CASSLGRSYNEQFF. In nucleotides, the CDR3 is TGTGCCAGCAGTCTAGGTAGATCCTACAATGAGCAGTTCTTC.

This clone was seen more than once but under ten times. At the DNA level, this CDR3 is encoded by other sequences in the same sample as well. J is TRBJ1-1 and V is TRBV3-1 (or the pseudogene TRBV3-2), with D possibly matching TRBD1 (6 bases). There are 14 residues in the CDR3. Germline assignment: CDR1 LGHDT and CDR2 YNNKEL (reference sequence). The V end lost 2 bases, the J end lost 2 bases, and 9 bases lay between the germline ends. CDR3 nucleotides: TGTGCCAGCAGCCAACTACAGGGTAACACTGAAGCTTTCTTT. Amino acids: CASSQLQGNTEAFF.

This sequence joins TRBV4-1 and TRBJ2-1, with a tentative D call TRBD2 (6 bases). Trimming removed 3 bases from V and 4 bases from J, with 19 bases in between. Per the germline V gene, CDR1 is MGHRA and CDR2 is YSYEKL. CDR3 length: 17 residues. CDR3 sequence: CASSQDLDSGIYNEQFF. CDR3 coding DNA: TGCGCCAGCAGCCAGGATTTAGATAGCGGAATATACAATGAGCAGTTCTTC.

The rearrangement links TRBV28 to TRBJ1-1; no clear D gene. In germline, CDR1 is MDHEN, CDR2 SYDVKM. Trimming cost V 6 bases and J 5 bases, with 16 bases left between them. The CDR3 has 14 residues. The CDR3 sequence: CASRGVNWRTEAFF. As DNA, the CDR3 is TGTGCCAGCAGGGGAGTAAATTGGAGGACTGAAGCTTTCTTT.

The V gene is TRBV6-1, the J gene TRBJ2-1; 7 bases agree with TRBD2. This CDR3 comprises 22 residues. V shed 1 base, J shed 0 bases, and the junction held 21 bases outside the gene matches. The germline gives CDR1 MNHNS, CDR2 SASEGT. CDR3 amino acids: CASSEVGWASGPHYVSYNEQFF. The CDR3 DNA is TGTGCCAGCAGTGAAGTTGGGTGGGCTAGCGGACCCCATTATGTCTCCTACAATGAGCAGTTCTTC.

This chain links TRBV24-1 with TRBJ2-3, with D tentatively TRBD1 (6 bases). The germline CDR1 and CDR2 sequences are KGHDR and SFDVKD. Trimming removed 9 bases at V and 2 bases at J, with 11 bases between. The CDR3 extends over 13 amino acids. CDR3 amino acids: CATGTRITDTQYF. Written as DNA, the CDR3 is TGTGCCACCGGGACAAGAATCACAGATACGCAGTATTTT.

This chain uses TRBV6-5 with TRBJ1-5, with 7 bases aligning to TRBD1. This CDR3 is built from 14 residues. V dropped 7 bases and J dropped 2; count of bases not matched to a gene: 5. CDR1 and CDR2 (germline): MNHEY, SVGAGI. The CDR3 loop reads CASKPGQRNQPQHF. Written as DNA, the CDR3 is TGTGCCAGCAAACCGGGACAGCGCAATCAGCCCCAGCATTTT.

The chain links TRBV28 to TRBJ1-6; unclear D gene. Trimming stripped 2 bases from V and 10 bases from J, with 12 bases between. The CDR3 totals 14 residues. Germline values: CDR1 MDHEN, CDR2 SYDVKM. CDR3 protein: CASSLTGVGSPLHF. As DNA, the CDR3 is TGTGCCAGCAGTTTAACCGGGGTCGGATCACCCCTCCACTTT. The variable domain in full, with the rest retrieved from reference TRBV28 and TRBJ1-6, is DVKVTQSSRYLVKRTGEKVFLECVQDMDHENMFWYRQDPGLGLRLIYFSYDVKMKEKGDIPEGYSVSREKKERFSLILESASTNQTSMYLCASSLTGVGSPLHFGNGTRLTVT.

The CDR3 region is CASNHLGTDAEAFF. Written as DNA, the CDR3 is TGTGCCAGTAATCACCTAGGGACAGACGCTGAAGCTTTCTTT. The rearrangement uses TRBV19 and TRBJ1-1; TRBD1 aligns across 7 bases. Per germline, CDR1 LNHDA and CDR2 SQIVND (reference sequence). CDR3 size: 14 residues. J gave up 6 bases and V 7 bases, and 11 bases lay outside the gene matches.

This clone was recorded only once. This chain uses TRBV4-2 with TRBJ2-7; no definite D call. Germline lookup yields CDR1 LGHNA and CDR2 YNFKEQ. CDR3 length equals 13 residues. The germline V and J ends were trimmed by 0 bases and 3 bases, with 6 bases remaining between them. CDR3 sequence: CASSQDLNYEQYF. The CDR3, as DNA: TGTGCCAGCAGCCAAGATTTAAACTACGAGCAGTACTTC.

The J gene is TRBJ2-1, the V gene TRBV30; D gene ambiguous. Germline V CDR1 and CDR2: GTSNPN, SVGIG (reference sequence). Trimming took off 1 base at V and 4 bases at J, with 8 bases between the two ends. The CDR3 runs 13 residues. CDR3 nucleotide sequence: TGTGCCTGGAGTGGACTCGAATACAATGAGCAGTTCTTC. Translating gives CAWSGLEYNEQFF.

In this sample, this clone turned up a few times. The rearrangement links TRBV9 to TRBJ2-4, with a tentative D call TRBD2 (7 bases). The germline gives CDR1 SGDLS, CDR2 YYNGEE. V gave up 10 bases and J gave up 0 bases, with 20 bases separating them. This CDR3 is 16 amino acids long. CDR3 sequence reads: CAGGGLAEIAKNIQYF. The CDR3, as DNA: TGTGCCGGTGGGGGGCTAGCGGAGATAGCCAAAAACATTCAGTACTTC.

The chain carries TRBV28 and TRBJ2-1; D remains unclear. The CDR3 has 17 amino acids. CDR1 and CDR2 from the germline V gene are MDHEN and SYDVKM. V lost 7 bases to trimming and J lost 10 bases, with 29 bases between them. This CDR3 reads CASTEIRFLPNPGEQFF. CDR3 bases: TGTGCCAGCACCGAAATTCGGTTTCTACCTAATCCCGGGGAGCAGTTCTTC.